This T cell receptor beta chain was captured by sequencing in a study of T cells in Graves' hyperthyroidism and ophthalmopathy. Orbital computed tomography and thyroid ultrasound, together with serum TRAb and thyroxine and clinical symptoms, were used for diagnoses. V lost 3 bases and J lost 2, with 13 bases in between. The CDR3 has 16 residues. Looked up from germline, CDR1 is MDHEN and CDR2 is SYDVKM. This clonotype was detected only a few times. It may be a read error: a sequence one base away is much more abundant. TCR beta CDR3 regions were amplified from RNA transcripts. Carried out on the TCR CDR3, a first-round RT-PCR used the HTBI primer set. TCRdb reprocessed the multiplex PCR reads with MiXCR, giving one entry per CDR3 protein. Among hundreds of thousands of distinct CDR3 sequences listed, more than 12% were seen once.

The source is a woman aged 45 to 65 with Graves' ophthalmopathy. The sequenced material came from blood. The chain couples TRBV28 to TRBJ2-2; D tentatively fits TRBD1 or TRBD2 (5 bases each). CDR3 nucleotide sequence: TGTGCCAGCAGTTTCGGCAGGGACCAAAACACCGGGGAGCTGTTTTTT. Translation gives CASSFGRDQNTGELFF. Complete variable domain (other parts from reference TRBV28 and TRBJ2-2): DVKVTQSSRYLVKRTGEKVFLECVQDMDHENMFWYRQDPGLGLRLIYFSYDVKMKEKGDIPEGYSVSREKKERFSLILESASTNQTSMYLCASSFGRDQNTGELFFGEGSRLTVL.